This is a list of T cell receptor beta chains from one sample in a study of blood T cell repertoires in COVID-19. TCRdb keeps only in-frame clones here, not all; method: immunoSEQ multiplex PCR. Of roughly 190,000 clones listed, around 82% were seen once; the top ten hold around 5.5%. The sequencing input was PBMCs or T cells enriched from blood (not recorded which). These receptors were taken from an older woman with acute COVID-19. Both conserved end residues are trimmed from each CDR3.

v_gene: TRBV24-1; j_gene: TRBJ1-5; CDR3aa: ATSDTNSNQPQH
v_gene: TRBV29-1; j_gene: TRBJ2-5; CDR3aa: SVRRTHQETQY
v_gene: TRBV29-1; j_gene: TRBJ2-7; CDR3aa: SVKGQGSHEQY
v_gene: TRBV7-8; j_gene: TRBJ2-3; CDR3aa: ASSPDTLQY
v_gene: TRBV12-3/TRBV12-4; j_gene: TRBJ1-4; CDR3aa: ASSSQGREKLF
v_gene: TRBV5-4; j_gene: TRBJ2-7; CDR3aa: ASSLSLAGVGYEQY
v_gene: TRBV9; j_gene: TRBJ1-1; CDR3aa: ASAEGMNTEAF
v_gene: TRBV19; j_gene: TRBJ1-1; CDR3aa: ASSIAGGNTEAF
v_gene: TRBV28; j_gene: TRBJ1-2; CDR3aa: ASSLLLGGREGGYT
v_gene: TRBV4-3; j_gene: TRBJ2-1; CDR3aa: ASSQEASGPYNEQF
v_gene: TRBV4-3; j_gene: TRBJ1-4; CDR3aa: ASSQDRLYEKLF
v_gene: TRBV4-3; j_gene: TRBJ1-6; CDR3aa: ASSQDLGVNSPLH
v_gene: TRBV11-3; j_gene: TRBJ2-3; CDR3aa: ASSPGTGEGDTQY
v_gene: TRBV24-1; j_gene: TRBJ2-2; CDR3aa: ATSDLGTSGRVGTGELF
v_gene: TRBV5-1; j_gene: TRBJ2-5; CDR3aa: ASSLMAKQETQY
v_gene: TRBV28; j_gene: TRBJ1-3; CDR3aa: ATYSGTIY
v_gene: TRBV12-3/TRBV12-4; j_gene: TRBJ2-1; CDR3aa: ASGWSPYNEQF
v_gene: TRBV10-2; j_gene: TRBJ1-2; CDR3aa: ATGTASVGYT
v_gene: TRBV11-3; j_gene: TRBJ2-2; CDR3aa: ASSDTGTAAGELF
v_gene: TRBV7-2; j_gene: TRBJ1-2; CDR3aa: ASSLVAGESYGYT
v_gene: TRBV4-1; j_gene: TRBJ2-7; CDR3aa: ASSHPPVSYEQY
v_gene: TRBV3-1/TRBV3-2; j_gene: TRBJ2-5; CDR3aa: ASSLRSGGKETQY
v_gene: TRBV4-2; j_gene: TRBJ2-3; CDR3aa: ASSQDRVLAGGRNRDTQY
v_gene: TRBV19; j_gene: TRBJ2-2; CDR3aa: ASSIGREWGELF
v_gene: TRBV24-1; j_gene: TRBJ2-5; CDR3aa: ATSDFDRARETQY